This T cell receptor beta chain was identified in a study of cytomegalovirus exposure and HLA in healthy donors. In the study overall: A subsequent analysis reported that the 120 validation repertoires were produced on the same platform that had also been used for the roughly 700 first-cohort repertoires. Study findings and constraints: Reportedly, cytomegalovirus status was diagnosed with high sensitivity and specificity. Researchers reported that a few CMV-associated chains were confirmed in vitro as CMV antigen-specific. The authors enumerated 164 TCR beta chains as linked to cytomegalovirus.

In its sample, this clone was seen a few times. Its antigen is as yet unknown. Some clones are missing from TCRdb's copy, which holds only in-frame ones; the method was immunoSEQ multiplex PCR. Of more than 150,000 clones in the sample, roughly 80% were seen once. The germline V gene has CDR1 SGHTA and CDR2 FQGNSA. V lost 1 base, J lost 5 bases, and 8 bases lay in between. The CDR3 is made up of 13 amino acids. This sequence originates from a woman aged 18-30 years in good health and CMV-seropositive. The V and J genes are TRBV7-2 and TRBJ2-5, with D unclear. Sample: PBMCs. The CDR3 DNA sequence: TGTGCCAGCAGCTTAGTGGTCCGGGAGACCCAGTACTTC. Protein sequence: CASSLVVRETQYF.